A single sample is the source of the 5 T cell receptor beta chains below, sequenced in a study of read filtering for tumor transcriptome and immune sequencing (dated by TCRdb to 2020 to 2021). Instrument on record: Illumina HiSeq 4000. TCR libraries were built from 400 ng RNA with the Immunoverse kit, using molecular barcoded adaptors covering alpha/delta and beta/gamma chains. TCRdb reprocessing: public reads trimmed at Q25 with fastp, clones called with MiXCR, in-frame beta chains kept. Every distinct CDR3 protein forms one entry, paired with its most common genes and DNA. This sample has approximately 59,000 distinct CDR3 sequences in its table, and 12% of those were observed once. Jointly, the top ten make up roughly 17% of the sample. Material: a population of CD138-negative cells sorted from bone marrow. The sample's cell subset or site label is to be understood as: bone marrow mononuclear cells depleted of CD138+ plasma/myeloma cells by negative magnetic selection. The receptor source for this set is a donor older than 35 with multiple myeloma.

This clonotype was counted many times. CDR3: CAWSPGLAGVQETQYF. CDR3 in DNA: TGTGCCTGGAGTCCCGGGCTAGCGGGAGTCCAAGAGACCCAGTACTTC. The chain recombines TRBV30 with TRBJ2-5; 10 nucleotides match TRBD2. The CDR3 has 16 residues. V lost 2 bases, J lost 1 base, and 7 bases stayed unmatched. Per germline, CDR1 GTSNPN and CDR2 SVGIG (reference sequence).

As concerns this clonotype: This may arise from a read error, as a much more abundant clone is one base away. The chain has TRBV6-1 and TRBJ2-3; D is unclear. Between the trimmed V and J ends, which lost 7 bases and 2 bases, there was a span of 10 bases. This CDR3 region has 13 residues. Per the germline V gene, CDR1 is MNHNS and CDR2 is SASEGT. The CDR3 here is CASNQAVTDTQYF. The DNA of the CDR3 is TGTGCCAGCAACCAGGCGGTCACAGATACGCAGTATTTT.

This clonotype was found many times. CDR3 sequence (DNA): TGTGCCAGCAGTTACCGGACAGTGGTGCAGTTCTTC. The encoded protein is CASSYRTVVQFF. V usage is TRBV6-2 or TRBV6-3 and J usage is TRBJ2-1; tentatively, D is TRBD1 (6 bases). CDR1 is MNHEY, CDR2 SVGEGT, per germline. This CDR3 spans 12 amino acids. The V end was cut by 2 bases, the J end by 12 bases, with 11 bases between.

This clonotype was observed a single time. Just one base apart from a much larger clone, this may be a read error. This chain connects TRBV28 to TRBJ1-1; D unresolved. V gave up 4 bases and J gave up 0 bases, with 15 bases separating them. CDR3 length equals 16 residues. Germline values: CDR1 MDHEN, CDR2 SYDVKM. The CDR3 nucleotides read TGTGCCAGCAGTTCAAAGGCCTCCCCTATGAACACTGAAGCTTTCTTT. Residues: CASSSKASPMNTEAFF. Full variable domain (remainder filled in from reference TRBV28 and TRBJ1-1): DVKVTQSSRYLVKRTGEKVFLECVQDMDHENMFWYRQDPGLGLRLIYFSYDVKMKEKGDIPEGYSVSREKKERFSLILESASTNQTSMYLCASSSKASPMNTEAFFGQGTRLTVV.

This clonotype was counted a single time. This could be a read error, since a much larger clone is one nucleotide away. This chain uses TRBV20-1 with TRBJ1-5; D is perhaps TRBD1 (5 bases). The CDR3 has 15 residues. V was cut by 4 bases and J by 2 bases, with 15 bases left in between. CDR1 and CDR2 (germline): DFQATT, SNEGSKA (reference sequence). The CDR3 sequence is CSAKSWAGRNQPQHF. The CDR3 region has the DNA TGCAGTGCTAAATCTTGGGCAGGGCGCAATCAGCCCCAGCATTTT.